A single sample is the source of the 21 T cell receptor beta chains below, sequenced in a study of T-cell reconstitution after alpha-beta-depleted transplantation in children. Researchers prepared the TCRbeta library using unique molecular identifiers, the study reports. TCRdb used MiXCR to reprocess the PCR reads, holding one entry per CDR3 protein. The table records hundreds of thousands of distinct CDR3 sequences, around 13% of them present only once. Sample: PBMCs, taken before TCRalphabeta/CD19-depleted stem cell transplant. The source of these receptors is a girl aged 2 to 9 with congenital amegakaryocytic thrombocytopenia, due to receive a stem cell transplant.

This clonotype occurred many times. Germline and junction disagree at one end, which may indicate a read error. This chain joins TRBV5-1 and TRBJ2-1; D ambiguous. The CDR3 length is 13 residues. CDR1 is SGHRS and CDR2 is YFSETQ in the germline V gene. This chain's CDR3 is CASSLYGGNGQFF. In DNA, the CDR3 is TGCGCCAGCAGCTTGTATGGTGGGAATGGGCAGTTCTTC. Combining the CDR3 with reference TRBV5-1 and TRBJ2-1 gives the whole variable domain KAGVTQTPRYLIKTRGQQVTLSCSPISGHRSVSWYQQTPGQGLQFLFEYFSETQRNKGNFPGRFSGRQFSNSRSEMNVSTLELGDSALYLCASSLYGGNGQFFGPGTRLTVL.

This clonotype was seen ten or more times. The chain carries TRBV3-1 and TRBJ1-2; the match to TRBD1 covers 7 bases. The J segment lost 3 bases and the V segment lost 6 bases, leaving 10 bases of the junction unmatched. The germline V gene has CDR1 LGHDT and CDR2 YNNKEL (reference sequence). The CDR3 consists of 15 residues. CDR3 coding DNA: TGTGCCAGCAGGCGCTCCACCACAGGGGACTATGGCTACACCTTC. Amino acids: CASRRSTTGDYGYTF.

The CDR3 DNA sequence: TGCAGTGCTCTTCTGGACAGGGTTGAGACCCAGTACTTC. Residues: CSALLDRVETQYF. The V and J genes are TRBV20-1 and TRBJ2-5; TRBD1 matches at 8 bases. The CDR3 extends over 13 amino acids. The V gene end was trimmed by 5 bases and the J gene end by 5 bases; junction bases not matched to a gene: 7. Germline V gives CDR1 DFQATT, CDR2 SNEGSKA (reference sequence).

There are many counts of this clonotype. The gene calls are TRBV5-1 and TRBJ2-1; D gene ambiguous. V gave up 0 bases and J gave up 0 bases, with 10 bases separating them. From germline, CDR1 is SGHRS and CDR2 YFSETQ. The CDR3 totals 16 residues. CDR3 nucleotides: TGCGCCAGCAGCTTGGCCGTCTCCAGCTCCTACAATGAGCAGTTCTTC. Protein: CASSLAVSSSYNEQFF.

This clonotype was picked up many times. The J gene is TRBJ2-7, the V gene TRBV10-1; D tentatively reads TRBD1 or TRBD2 (5 bases each). V lost 1 base and J lost 4, with 8 bases in between. The length of the CDR3 is 13 residues. Germline V CDR1 and CDR2: WNHNN, SYGVQD (reference sequence). The CDR3 DNA reads as TGCGCCAGCAGTGAGTTGAGGGGTTACGAGCAGTACTTC. Translation gives CASSELRGYEQYF.

This clonotype showed up many times. The V call is TRBV7-6, the J call TRBJ2-1; D possibly corresponds to TRBD2 (5 bases). The germline V gene has CDR1 SGHVS and CDR2 FNYEAQ. The CDR3 sequence is 13 residues long. V lost 2 bases and J lost 8, with 10 bases in between. The CDR3 region has the DNA TGTGCCAGCAGCTTAAACAAGAGGGATGAGCAGTTCTTC. Translated: CASSLNKRDEQFF.

This clonotype showed up just a few times. The chain has TRBV15 and TRBJ1-1, with a possible D match to TRBD1 (6 bases). The V and J ends lost 0 bases and 12 bases respectively, with 11 bases between them. The CDR3 length is 12 residues. Germline CDR1 LNHNV, CDR2 YYDKDF (reference sequence). As DNA, the CDR3 is TGTGCCACCAGCAGAGATCGGGGGCACCCTTTCTTT. It encodes CATSRDRGHPFF.

Concerning this clonotype itself: This may stem from a read error, because a much larger clone lies one nucleotide away. J is TRBJ2-1 and V is TRBV14, with D possibly matching TRBD2 (6 bases). The V gene's germline CDR1 is SGHDN and CDR2 FVKESK. CDR3 length: 15 amino acids. The CDR3 region has the DNA TGTGCCAGCAGCCAAGACTCCCGGGGGTGGAATGAGCAGCTCTTC. This codes for CASSQDSRGWNEQLF.

There are a few counts of this clonotype. CDR3 sequence (DNA): TGTGCCAGCAGCTTCCTAGCGGGAGGGGCGAATGAGCAGTTCTTC. Translating gives CASSFLAGGANEQFF. V is TRBV7-8 and J is TRBJ2-1, with TRBD2 matching 12 bases. V lost 3 bases to trimming and J lost 7 bases; unmatched junction nucleotides: 4. This CDR3 region has 15 residues. Germline V gene sequence: CDR1 SGHVS, CDR2 FQNEAQ. Combining the CDR3 with reference TRBV7-8 and TRBJ2-1 gives the whole variable domain GAGVSQSPRYKVAKRGQDVALRCDPISGHVSLFWYQQALGQGPEFLTYFQNEAQLDKSGLPSDRFFAERPEGSVSTLKIQRTQQEDSAVYLCASSFLAGGANEQFFGPGTRLTVL.

The J gene is TRBJ1-2, the V gene TRBV28, with D perhaps TRBD1 (6 bases). The CDR3 consists of 14 residues. V lost 3 bases, J lost 4 bases, and 12 bases lay in between. Germline values: CDR1 MDHEN, CDR2 SYDVKM. The CDR3 DNA reads TGTGCCAGCAGTTTTCAGGGGCCCATCTATGGCTACACCTTC. Protein: CASSFQGPIYGYTF.

This clonotype appeared many times. The chain couples TRBV20-1 to TRBJ2-7; 9 nucleotides line up with TRBD1. In germline, CDR1 is DFQATT, CDR2 SNEGSKA (reference sequence). CDR3 length equals 14 residues. V lost 5 bases to trimming and J lost 6 bases; unmatched junction nucleotides: 11. The CDR3 region has the DNA TGCAGTGCTGAAGAAGGGACAGGGTGGGCCGAGCAGTACTTC. Translated: CSAEEGTGWAEQYF.

This clonotype was counted many times. The V and J genes are TRBV20-1 and TRBJ1-2; D might be TRBD1 (5 bases). This CDR3 is 16 amino acids long. Germline assignment: CDR1 DFQATT and CDR2 SNEGSKA (reference sequence). V was trimmed by 3 bases and J by 7 bases, leaving 24 bases between them. The CDR3 DNA reads as TGCAGTGCTAGTGGGTCCACGGGTTTAGGGGCCTTTGGCTACACCTTC. Its translation: CSASGSTGLGAFGYTF.

This clonotype was seen a few times. The V and J genes are TRBV10-3 and TRBJ2-2; tentatively, D is TRBD1 (6 bases). V was pared by 4 bases and J by 9 bases, with 15 bases between. This CDR3 spans 14 amino acids. CDR1 is ENHRY and CDR2 is SYGVKD in the germline V gene. CDR3 nucleotides: TGTGCCATCAGTGGTTCACAGGGCGTGCGGGAGCTGTTTTTT. It translates to CAISGSQGVRELFF.

The J gene is TRBJ2-7, the V gene TRBV30; 8 bases align to TRBD2. CDR1 GTSNPN and CDR2 SVGIG come from the germline V gene (reference sequence). Trimming at V came to 2 bases and at J to 4 bases, leaving 1 base not matched to a gene. The CDR3 sequence is 12 residues long. CDR3 protein: CAWSPGGYEQYF. In DNA, the CDR3 is TGTGCCTGGAGTCCGGGGGGGTACGAGCAGTACTTC.

Details on this clonotype: Just one base apart from a much larger clone, this may be a read error. The J gene is TRBJ2-7, the V gene TRBV20-1; 10 bases match TRBD2. The CDR3 is 13 amino acids. Germline V gene sequence: CDR1 DFQATT, CDR2 SNEGSKA (reference sequence). The CDR3 loop reads CSALRLAGYEQSF. CDR3 nucleotides: TGCAGTGCTCTTCGACTAGCGGGCTACGAGCAGTCCTTC.

The table lists this clonotype with many counts. This chain links TRBV7-6 with TRBJ2-1; no clear D. CDR1 SGHVS and CDR2 FNYEAQ come from the germline V gene. This CDR3 comprises 15 residues. The germline V and J ends were trimmed by 2 bases and 4 bases, with 12 bases remaining between them. CDR3 sequence: CASSLLSDGYNEQFF. Here the CDR3 DNA reads TGTGCCAGCAGCTTACTATCGGACGGTTACAATGAGCAGTTCTTC.

The V gene is TRBV2, the J gene TRBJ2-1; 11 nucleotides align to TRBD2. Germline V gene lookup returns CDR1 SNHLY and CDR2 FYNNEI. The ends lost 7 bases at V and 5 bases at J; junction bases unmatched: 4. The CDR3 length is 14 residues. CDR3 protein: CASTPLAGDNEQFF. The CDR3 DNA is TGTGCCAGCACCCCACTAGCGGGAGACAATGAGCAGTTCTTC.

This chain connects TRBV28 to TRBJ1-1, with TRBD1 identical over 7 bases. Germline V gene sequence: CDR1 MDHEN, CDR2 SYDVKM. CDR3 length: 14 residues. The trim removed 5 bases at V and 7 bases at J, leaving 10 bases unmatched. The DNA for the CDR3 is TGTGCCAGCAGTCCGGGGACAGAACATATTGAAGCTTTCTTT. Translating it yields CASSPGTEHIEAFF. Complete variable domain (other parts from reference TRBV28 and TRBJ1-1): DVKVTQSSRYLVKRTGEKVFLECVQDMDHENMFWYRQDPGLGLRLIYFSYDVKMKEKGDIPEGYSVSREKKERFSLILESASTNQTSMYLCASSPGTEHIEAFFGQGTRLTVV.

This clonotype was detected only a few times. The chain has TRBV11-2 and TRBJ2-7, with D perhaps matching TRBD1 or TRBD2 (5 bases each). CDR1 SGHAT and CDR2 FQNNGV come from the germline V gene. Trimming took off 1 base at V and 2 bases at J, with 12 bases between the two ends. The CDR3 sequence is 15 residues long. In DNA, the CDR3 is TGTGCCAGCAGCTTAGTACCAGGGACGGCCTACGAGCAGTACTTC. The encoded protein is CASSLVPGTAYEQYF.

The rearrangement uses TRBV5-1 and TRBJ2-5; 10 bases fit TRBD2. V lost 0 bases, J lost 5 bases, and 10 bases stayed unmatched. The CDR3 length is 17 residues. Germline V gene lookup returns CDR1 SGHRS and CDR2 YFSETQ. The CDR3 DNA reads as TGCGCCAGCAGCTTGGCCCCCCTAGCGGGAGTATCGGAGACCCAGTACTTC. Translation: CASSLAPLAGVSETQYF.

This clonotype appeared many times. The V gene is TRBV13, the J gene TRBJ2-6; D is unclear. Germline assignment: CDR1 PRHDT and CDR2 FYEKMQ (reference sequence). The V end was cut by 1 base, the J end by 2 bases, with 3 bases between. The CDR3 consists of 14 residues. This CDR3 reads CASSLATGANVLTF. The CDR3 DNA sequence: TGTGCCAGCAGCTTAGCTACTGGGGCCAACGTCCTGACTTTC.